This TCR beta chain was captured by sequencing in a study of spatial heterogeneity in lung cancer. Study-level background: Detection consistently captured more beta-chain sequences than alpha-chain sequences.

The germline V gene has CDR1 LNHNV and CDR2 YYDKDF (reference sequence). The CDR3 has 14 residues. Trimming took 4 bases from V and 3 from J, leaving 10 bases between them. Points on this clonotype: Its antigen is undetermined. This beta chain is an unintended read in a library built for alpha chains; its size means little.

Described time point: sample taken at primary tumor resection. Unsorted whole RNA samples from tumor, nontumor lung or frozen PBMC were sequenced. The donor population consisted of approximately 70 patients with untreated, early-stage non-small cell lung cancer. Study results and caveats: Resection blood, more than follow-up blood, showed ubiquitous expanded tumor TCRs.

The library protocol tagged each TCR cDNA with a unique molecular identifier. Each CDR3 protein gets one entry after TCRdb re-called the 5' RACE reads with MiXCR. The table lists hundreds of distinct CDR3 sequences, approximately 47% of them singletons. The receptor's source is a male donor with early-stage non-small cell lung cancer. The source was PBMCs, collected at surgery. The rearrangement uses TRBV15 and TRBJ2-1; D is unresolved. CDR3 loop: CATSTWADYNEQFF. The CDR3 DNA is TGTGCCACCAGCACATGGGCGGACTACAATGAGCAGTTCTTC.